This T cell receptor beta chain appears in the sequencing data of a study of OX40 agonist ivuxolimab in advanced cancers. Study findings and constraints: Partial responders treated at 0.1-3.0 mg/kg exhibited clonal expansion among the lowest measured.

Comment on this clone: The antigen is not known.

TCRdb keeps only in-frame clones here, not all; method: immunoSEQ multiplex PCR. The sample shows fewer than 85,000 clones, approximately 86% of them seen only once. The CDR3 contains 15 residues. V was shortened by 5 bases and J by 5 bases, with 18 bases between the two germline ends. Germline V gene sequence: CDR1 LNHDA, CDR2 SQIVND (reference sequence). The TCR was taken from an adult with an advanced solid tumor such as melanoma, head and neck, liver or kidney cancer. The chain combines TRBV19 with TRBJ1-1; D not resolved. The specimen was CD4+ or CD8+ T cells sorted from blood, collected in a trial of the OX40 agonist ivuxolimab. The CDR3 is CASSQDAAELTEAFF. DNA of the CDR3: TGTGCCAGTAGTCAGGACGCCGCTGAATTGACTGAAGCTTTCTTT.